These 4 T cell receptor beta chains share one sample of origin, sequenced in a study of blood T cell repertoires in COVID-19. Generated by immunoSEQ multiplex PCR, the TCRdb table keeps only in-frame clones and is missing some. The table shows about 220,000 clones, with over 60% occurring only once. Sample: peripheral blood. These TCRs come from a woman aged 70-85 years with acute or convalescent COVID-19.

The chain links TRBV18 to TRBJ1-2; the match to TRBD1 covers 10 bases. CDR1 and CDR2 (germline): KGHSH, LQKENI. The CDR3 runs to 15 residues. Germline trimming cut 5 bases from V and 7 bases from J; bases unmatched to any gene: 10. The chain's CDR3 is CASSAYGTGEFGYTF. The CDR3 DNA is TGTGCCAGCTCAGCCTACGGGACAGGGGAGTTTGGCTACACCTTC.

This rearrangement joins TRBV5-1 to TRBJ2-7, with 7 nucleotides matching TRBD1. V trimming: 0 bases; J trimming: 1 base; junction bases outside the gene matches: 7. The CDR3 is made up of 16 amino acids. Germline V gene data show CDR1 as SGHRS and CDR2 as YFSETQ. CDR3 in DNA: TGCGCCAGCAGCTTGGAGATTTTGACAGGGTCCTACGAGCAGTACTTC. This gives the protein CASSLEILTGSYEQYF.

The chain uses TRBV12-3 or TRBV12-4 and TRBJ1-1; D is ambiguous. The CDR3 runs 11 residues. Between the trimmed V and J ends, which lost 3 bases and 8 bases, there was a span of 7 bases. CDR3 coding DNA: TGTGCCAGCAGTTTGGGCAGGGAAGCTTTCTTT. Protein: CASSLGREAFF.

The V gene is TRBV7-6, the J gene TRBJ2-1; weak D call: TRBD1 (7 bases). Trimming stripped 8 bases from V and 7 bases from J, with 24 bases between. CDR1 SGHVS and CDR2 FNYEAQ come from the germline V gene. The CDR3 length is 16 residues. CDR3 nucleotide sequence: TGTGCCAGCTTCGAGGGGGCTAGGGTTGGGAGGAATGAGCAGTTCTTC. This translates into CASFEGARVGRNEQFF.